This TCR beta chain was captured by sequencing in a study of blood T cell repertoires in COVID-19. Study-level background: PBMCs, B-cell-depleted T cells, or T cells were the source of the cDNA or gDNA that made up the material.

This CDR3 has 12 amino acids. V lost 6 bases and J lost 8, with 13 bases in between. Germline V gene data show CDR1 as LNHDA and CDR2 as SQIVND (reference sequence). Clones were sequenced by immunoSEQ multiplex PCR, and TCRdb holds only the in-frame ones, with some missing. The sample has approximately 140,000 clones; about 89% are singletons. The chain combines TRBV19 with TRBJ1-2, with D possibly TRBD1 on 5 matching bases. This clonotype was obtained from a man aged 50-59 years with active or convalescent COVID-19. The material sequenced was peripheral blood. In DNA form, the CDR3 reads TGTGCCAGTAGATTGCAGGGTGGCGGCTACACCTTC. It encodes CASRLQGGGYTF. Combining the CDR3 with reference TRBV19 and TRBJ1-2 gives the whole variable domain DGGITQSPKYLFRKEGQNVTLSCEQNLNHDAMYWYRQDPGQGLRLIYYSQIVNDFQKGDIAEGYSVSREKKESFPLTVTSAQKNPTAFYLCASRLQGGGYTFGSGTRLTVV.